This T cell receptor (beta chain) was captured by sequencing in a study of blood T cell repertoires in COVID-19. Study-wide background: Italy, Spain and the United States were the sources of the convalescent and acute COVID-19 samples.

Some clones are missing from TCRdb's copy, which holds only in-frame ones; the method was immunoSEQ multiplex PCR. Of some 400,000 clones listed, 80% to 90% are singletons. CDR3 length equals 13 residues. The V gene end was trimmed by 6 bases and the J gene end by 4 bases; junction bases not matched to a gene: 5. Germline V lookup: CDR1 LNHDA, CDR2 SQIVND (reference sequence). Source material: PBMCs or T cells enriched from blood (not recorded which). The TCR was taken from a man aged 25 to 40 who had recovered from COVID-19. The chain combines TRBV19 with TRBJ1-2; 7 nucleotides line up with TRBD1. The CDR3 spells CASSRQGVYGYTF. CDR3 sequence (DNA): TGTGCCAGTAGCCGACAGGGCGTCTATGGCTACACCTTC.